The 20 T cell receptor beta chains presented below share a single source sample, sequenced in a study of spatial heterogeneity in lung cancer. TCRdb used MiXCR to reprocess the 5' RACE reads, holding one entry per CDR3 protein. The table records about 120,000 distinct CDR3 sequences, 10% to 11% of them present only once. Time point in this sample: blood at routine non-recurrence follow-up after resection. The starting material was PBMCs, obtained at follow-up. Receptors originate from a female donor with early-stage non-small cell lung cancer.

This clonotype was found many times. This chain links TRBV5-1 with TRBJ2-7; 7 nucleotides line up with TRBD1. Trimming cost V 1 base and J 4 bases; bases outside gene matches: 2. This CDR3 has 13 residues. Germline values: CDR1 SGHRS, CDR2 YFSETQ. For the CDR3, the DNA is TGCGCCAGCAGCTTGAACAGGGGATACGAGCAGTACTTC. Its translation: CASSLNRGYEQYF.

The table lists this clonotype with many counts. V gene TRBV12-5 combines with J gene TRBJ1-1, with TRBD1 matching 7 bases. The V gene's germline CDR1 is LGHNT and CDR2 FRNRAP. V shed 2 bases and J 1 base; nucleotides not matched to a gene: 7. The CDR3 extends over 16 amino acids. In nucleotides, the CDR3 is TGTGCTAGTGGTTTGACCCGGACAGGCGGGAACACTGAAGCTTTCTTT. Residues: CASGLTRTGGNTEAFF.

This clonotype was recorded many times. The chain uses TRBV3-1 and TRBJ2-7, with 10 bases matching TRBD2. The junction had 1 base not matched to a gene; V was cut back by 2 bases and J by 0 bases. CDR1 is LGHDT and CDR2 is YNNKEL in the germline V gene (reference sequence). The CDR3 covers 15 residues. CDR3 amino acids: CASSQSSGSSYEQYF. The CDR3, as DNA: TGTGCCAGCAGCCAATCTAGCGGGAGCTCCTACGAGCAGTACTTC.

The chain uses TRBV6-2 or TRBV6-3 and TRBJ2-5; D tentatively fits TRBD1 or TRBD2 (5 bases each). Looked up from germline, CDR1 is MNHEY and CDR2 is SVGEGT. With 7 bases removed from V and 0 bases from J, the gap between germline ends came to 18 bases. The CDR3 is 16 amino acids. The CDR3 protein is CASTSSGTGNQETQYF. DNA for the CDR3: TGTGCCAGCACCTCAAGTGGGACGGGAAACCAAGAGACCCAGTACTTC.

This clonotype came up a few times. CDR3 nucleotide sequence: TGTGCCAGCAGTTACCAGGGGGAGAACACCGGGGAGCTGTTTTTT. Its protein is CASSYQGENTGELFF. This rearrangement joins TRBV6-5 to TRBJ2-2, with TRBD1 identical over 7 bases. Germline assignment: CDR1 MNHEY and CDR2 SVGAGI. J was trimmed by 1 base and V by 2 bases; bases with no gene match: 1. The CDR3 is made up of 15 amino acids.

This clonotype was counted only a few times. The chain carries TRBV12-3 or TRBV12-4 and TRBJ1-2; 7 bases are shared with TRBD1. V shed 3 bases and J 8 bases; nucleotides not matched to a gene: 6. The CDR3 has 13 residues. The CDR3 region is CASSFGTAMGYTF. The CDR3 coding sequence is TGTGCCAGCAGTTTCGGGACAGCTATGGGCTACACCTTC.

Ten or more counts support this clonotype. The chain recombines TRBV12-3 or TRBV12-4 with TRBJ2-1; possibly TRBD1 for D (6 bases). CDR3 length equals 12 residues. The V end lost 6 bases, the J end lost 14 bases, and 17 bases lay between the germline ends. Here the CDR3 DNA reads TGTGCCAGCAGCCAGGGGTCCGGAAAGGAGTTCTTC. Encoded protein: CASSQGSGKEFF.

The sample holds a few counts of this clonotype. This chain links TRBV28 with TRBJ2-1; 9 bases are a match to TRBD2. CDR3 length: 15 amino acids. Germline loops: CDR1 MDHEN, CDR2 SYDVKM. V lost 1 base, J lost 5 bases, and 3 bases stayed unmatched. CDR3 bases: TGTGCCAGCAGTTTATACCTAGCGGGGCACAATGAGCAGTTCTTC. Its translation is CASSLYLAGHNEQFF.

This chain connects TRBV20-1 to TRBJ2-3; 10 positions match TRBD2. Per germline, CDR1 DFQATT and CDR2 SNEGSKA (reference sequence). After removal of 1 base from V and 6 bases from J, the junction contained 13 bases not matched to a gene. The CDR3 is 17 amino acids. CDR3: CSARARVPAGGRDTQYF. For the CDR3, the DNA is TGCAGTGCTAGAGCGAGGGTACCAGCGGGAGGGCGTGATACGCAGTATTTT.

This clonotype was counted at least ten times. This rearrangement joins TRBV29-1 to TRBJ2-3; 10 bases fit TRBD2. Per germline, CDR1 SQVTM and CDR2 ANQGSEA. V was clipped by 4 bases and J by 3 bases; unmatched bases: 7. The CDR3 totals 15 residues. Here the CDR3 DNA reads TGCAGCGTTGGAACCGGACTAGCGGTGACAGATACGCAGTATTTT. Its protein is CSVGTGLAVTDTQYF.

This clonotype was picked up one time. This sequence joins TRBV7-9 and TRBJ2-7; unclear D gene. Judging by the DNA end, TRBJ2-1 fits better; the J call may be wrong. The germline V gene encodes CDR1 SEHNR and CDR2 FQNEAQ (reference sequence). The CDR3 is 13 amino acids. The chain's CDR3 is CASSLDISAEQFF. Here the CDR3 DNA reads TGTGCCAGCAGCTTAGATATATCGGCCGAGCAGTTCTTC.

The chain recombines TRBV4-2 with TRBJ2-5; 12 bases match TRBD2. The CDR3 loop spans 17 amino acids. The germline V gene encodes CDR1 LGHNA and CDR2 YNFKEQ. The V and J ends lost 2 bases and 3 bases, in that order; junction bases with no gene match: 7. The CDR3 here is CASSQSLAGGPEETQYF. CDR3 in DNA: TGTGCCAGCAGCCAAAGTCTAGCGGGAGGGCCTGAAGAGACCCAGTACTTC.

V is TRBV12-3 or TRBV12-4 and J is TRBJ2-1; 7 bases are shared with TRBD2. The V gene end was trimmed by 5 bases and the J gene end by 5 bases; junction bases not matched to a gene: 6. This CDR3 comprises 14 residues. The CDR3 nucleotides are TGTGCCAGCAGTCCAACTAGCGTCGACAATGAGCAGTTCTTC. This codes for CASSPTSVDNEQFF.

This chain links TRBV27 with TRBJ2-7; 8 positions agree with TRBD1. The V segment lost 5 bases and the J segment 0 bases; nucleotides outside the gene matches: 15. CDR1 and CDR2 from the germline V gene are MNHEY and SMNVEV (reference sequence). CDR3 length: 18 residues. The CDR3, as DNA: TGTGCCAGCAGTCCCCATAAAGGGGGTCAGGGGGCCTCCTACGAGCAGTACGTC. Translated: CASSPHKGGQGASYEQYV.

This sequence joins TRBV6-2 or TRBV6-3 and TRBJ2-7; TRBD1 agrees at 10 bases. This CDR3 region has 14 residues. The germline V gene has CDR1 MNHEY and CDR2 SVGEGT. The J segment lost 2 bases and the V segment lost 4 bases, leaving 2 bases of the junction unmatched. As DNA, the CDR3 is TGTGCCAGCAGTTCTGGACAGGGGGCCTACGAGCAGTACGTC. Translated: CASSSGQGAYEQYV.

The chain joins TRBV30 to TRBJ1-2; D might be TRBD1 (5 bases). Germline V gene sequence: CDR1 GTSNPN, CDR2 SVGIG (reference sequence). This CDR3 is built from 19 residues. The V end was cut by 7 bases, the J end by 3 bases, with 33 bases between. CDR3 in DNA: TGTGCCTCTTACTTCCGGATCTCCGGAGTTCAGGGAGCCTACTATGGCTACACCTTC. Its protein is CASYFRISGVQGAYYGYTF.

The rearrangement links TRBV5-5 to TRBJ2-1; no clear D. V gave up 4 bases and J gave up 1 base, with 15 bases separating them. CDR1 and CDR2 (germline): SGHKS, YYEKEE (reference sequence). CDR3 size: 16 residues. The CDR3, as DNA: TGTGCCAGCAGCATCGAACTGATTCAGTCCTACAATGAGCAGTTCTTC. It specifies CASSIELIQSYNEQFF.

As to this clonotype: Since the CDR3 does not end with the conserved phenylalanine or tryptophan, this likely comes from a read error. The gene calls are TRBV29-1 and TRBJ2-7; TRBD1 or TRBD2 may be the D gene (5 bases each). The germline V gene has CDR1 SQVTM and CDR2 ANQGSEA. The CDR3 sequence is 16 residues long. Trimming took 3 bases from V and 7 from J, leaving 25 bases between them. This CDR3 is CSVDDLQWGLTREQYL. CDR3 in DNA: TGCAGCGTTGATGACCTCCAATGGGGCCTAACTAGGGAGCAGTACCTC.

The V and J genes are TRBV5-8 and TRBJ1-3; TRBD1 might be the D (5 bases). Germline CDR1 is SGHTS and CDR2 is YDEGEE. The CDR3 loop spans 13 amino acids. V was pared by 3 bases and J by 8 bases, with 12 bases between. CDR3 coding DNA: TGTGCCAGCAGCTCCAGGGTTTCTTACACCATATATTTT. It yields the protein CASSSRVSYTIYF.

This clonotype was counted a few times. This chain connects TRBV19 to TRBJ2-2; D gene unclear. Germline V gene data show CDR1 as LNHDA and CDR2 as SQIVND (reference sequence). The CDR3 has 13 residues. With 9 bases removed from V and 0 bases from J, the gap between germline ends came to 8 bases. This CDR3 is CASPRANTGELFF. As DNA, the CDR3 is TGTGCCAGCCCCCGCGCGAACACCGGGGAGCTGTTTTTT.